The 9 T cell receptor beta chains reported below all come from one sample, sequenced in a study of CD8 T cells in ankylosing spondylitis (dated 2017 in TCRdb). Library creation used 5' RACE. Reads for this sample came from an Illumina HiSeq 2500. The public reads were quality trimmed at Q25 with fastp and then assembled into clones with MiXCR by TCRdb, keeping productive beta chains. Each record represents a unique CDR3 protein, reported with the most common genes and DNA among its rows. The sample includes about 130,000 distinct CDR3 sequences, with about 7% observed a single time. Together, the top ten hold around 11% of the sample. The sample was blood, either unsorted or a sorted T cell fraction (not recorded which). The receptor source for this set is a female donor with ankylosing spondylitis or in good health (not recorded which).

The chain combines TRBV28 with TRBJ2-3; TRBD1 is a possible D gene (10 bases). Germline values: CDR1 MDHEN, CDR2 SYDVKM. V lost 3 bases to trimming and J lost 3 bases, with 31 bases between them. The CDR3 has 21 amino acids. The CDR3 sequence: CASSFPGTGVGRGGRTDTQYF. The CDR3, as DNA: TGTGCCAGCAGTTTCCCCGGGACAGGGGTAGGGCGGGGGGGCCGGACAGATACGCAGTATTTT.

This clonotype was seen repeatedly, ten times or more. The gene calls are TRBV19 and TRBJ1-5, with 12 bases fitting TRBD1. V was clipped by 5 bases and J by 7 bases; unmatched bases: 12. The germline V gene has CDR1 LNHDA and CDR2 SQIVND (reference sequence). CDR3 length: 17 amino acids. Written as DNA, the CDR3 is TGTGCCAGTAGTTCCCGGGACAGGGGGCGCGGAGGGCAGCCCCAGCATTTT. Amino acid sequence: CASSSRDRGRGGQPQHF.

This clonotype showed up many times. The chain uses TRBV7-9 and TRBJ1-2; TRBD1 aligns across 8 bases. With 1 base clipped from V and 7 bases from J, the junction kept 11 bases outside the gene matches. Looked up from germline, CDR1 is SEHNR and CDR2 is FQNEAQ (reference sequence). The CDR3 extends over 16 amino acids. CDR3 sequence reads: CASSLEVAGGKGGYTF. As DNA, the CDR3 is TGTGCCAGCAGCTTAGAGGTGGCAGGGGGCAAGGGTGGCTACACCTTC.

This clonotype was recorded at least ten times. The rearrangement links TRBV5-1 to TRBJ2-3, with 8 bases fitting TRBD2. The CDR3 is made up of 14 amino acids. V shed 1 base, J shed 6 bases, and the junction held 4 bases outside the gene matches. Germline loops: CDR1 SGHRS, CDR2 YFSETQ. CDR3 sequence: CASSLSGGSDTQYF. CDR3 nucleotide sequence: TGCGCCAGCAGCTTGAGCGGGGGATCTGATACGCAGTATTTT.

This clonotype was recorded many times. The genes are TRBV7-6 and TRBJ1-4, with no clear D. V dropped 5 bases and J dropped 5 bases, with 18 bases sitting between them. The CDR3 covers 16 residues. Germline V gene lookup returns CDR1 SGHVS and CDR2 FNYEAQ. CDR3 bases: TGTGCCAGCAGCGAAGGGTTGAAAACCCAAAATGAAAAACTGTTTTTT. Protein product: CASSEGLKTQNEKLFF.

The CDR3 nucleotides read TGCGCCAGCAGTCAAGGGGCGGCTGGGGCCAACGTCCTGACTTTC. This codes for CASSQGAAGANVLTF. The rearrangement uses TRBV5-1 and TRBJ2-6, with a possible D match to TRBD1 (5 bases). V was trimmed by 5 bases and J by 2 bases, leaving 11 bases between them. Germline V gene sequence: CDR1 SGHRS, CDR2 YFSETQ. The CDR3 consists of 15 residues.

This clonotype was counted at least ten times. The chain links TRBV6-2 or TRBV6-3 to TRBJ2-1; 7 bases are a match to TRBD1. Germline CDR1 and CDR2: MNHEY and SVGEGT. The V segment lost 3 bases and the J segment 6 bases; nucleotides outside the gene matches: 11. The CDR3 is 16 residues long. The CDR3 is CASSYEGGQIGNEQFF. Written as DNA, the CDR3 is TGTGCCAGCAGTTATGAAGGGGGACAGATCGGCAATGAGCAGTTCTTC.

This clonotype occurred many times. The CDR3 loop is CASSRGLMSGNTIYF. In DNA, the CDR3 is TGCGCCAGCAGCAGGGGCCTCATGTCGGGAAACACCATATATTTT. This sequence joins TRBV4-1 and TRBJ1-3; maybe TRBD1 (5 bases). Trimming cost V 5 bases and J 4 bases, with 15 bases left between them. CDR1 and CDR2 from the germline V gene are MGHRA and YSYEKL. The CDR3 is 15 residues long.

This clonotype was seen repeatedly, ten times or more. The gene calls are TRBV30 and TRBJ1-4, with a weak D call TRBD1 (5 bases). CDR3 size: 14 residues. CDR1 GTSNPN and CDR2 SVGIG come from the germline V gene (reference sequence). The V and J ends lost 0 bases and 8 bases respectively, with 13 bases between them. The CDR3 loop reads CAWSVLTGQEKLFF. CDR3 nucleotides: TGTGCCTGGAGTGTACTGACGGGGCAAGAAAAACTGTTTTTT. The whole variable domain, remainder taken from reference TRBV30 and TRBJ1-4, is SQTIHQWPATLVQPVGSPLSLECTVEGTSNPNLYWYRQAAGRGLQLLFYSVGIGQISSEVPQNLSASRPQDRQFILSSKKLLLSDSGFYLCAWSVLTGQEKLFFGSGTQLSVL.